This is a list of T cell receptor beta chains from one sample in a study of T-cell memory formation after mild COVID-19. TCRdb reprocessed the 5' RACE reads with MiXCR, giving one entry per CDR3 protein. The table records about 250,000 distinct CDR3 sequences, about 20% of them present only once. Sequenced input: PBMCs or a T cell subset sorted from them (not recorded which). The receptor source for this set is a man between 18 and 35 years old who had mild COVID-19 (a few samples of this study predate the infection). Cell type and time point are not known. Each CDR3 is given with its conserved first and last residue. A D gene is named only where the DNA matches it firmly.

TRBJ1-1,NA,TRBV4-1,16,CASSQAGVDLNTEAFF
TRBJ1-4,TRBD1,TRBV5-1,16,CASSGGQGRTNEKLFF
TRBJ1-4,NA,TRBV6-1,14,CASSRQAANEKLFF
TRBJ1-1,NA,TRBV7-8,15,CASSLGVRVNTEAFF
TRBJ1-1,NA,TRBV4-3,15,CASSQGHILNTEAFF
TRBJ2-5,TRBD2,TRBV5-1,13,CASTSGAQETQYF
TRBJ2-7,NA,TRBV5-1,15,CASSNWPSGTYEQYF
TRBJ1-1,NA,TRBV4-3,13,CASSQESGSEAFF
TRBJ1-2,NA,TRBV6-6,13,CASSGQLLYGYTF
TRBJ2-5,NA,TRBV6-5,14,CASSSRQIQETQYF
TRBJ2-5,NA,TRBV11-2,15,CASSLDGPYQETQYF
TRBJ2-1,NA,TRBV12-3/TRBV12-4,15,CASSPNRQNYNEQFF
TRBJ2-5,NA,TRBV5-1,14,CASSRPGYQETQYF
TRBJ2-5,TRBD2,TRBV20-1,15,CSAPRGSGVQETQYF
TRBJ1-5,TRBD1,TRBV20-1,15,CSADPPGQGSQPQHF
TRBJ1-4,NA,TRBV20-1,14,CSARPATSGEKLFF
TRBJ2-4,TRBD1,TRBV20-1,13,CSADRVDKNIQYF
TRBJ2-3,TRBD2,TRBV6-5,14,CASNSGEGTDTQYF
TRBJ1-2,TRBD1,TRBV6-4,13,CASSLPQGVGYTF
TRBJ2-3,NA,TRBV3-1,14,CASSPDRSTDTQYF
TRBJ2-3,NA,TRBV19,19,CASSIDKRVAERSTDTQYF
TRBJ2-1,TRBD2,TRBV5-1,19,CASSLVSSGRRGAYNEQFF
TRBJ2-2,NA,TRBV5-1,15,CASTLLATNTGELFF
TRBJ2-3,TRBD2,TRBV7-9,17,CASSSLRLAGGTDTQYF
TRBJ2-3,NA,TRBV18,13,CASLRRVTDTQYF
TRBJ2-7,NA,TRBV20-1,12,CSALPLRYEQYF
TRBJ2-1,TRBD1,TRBV29-1,20,CSVRGQGAYSKDPGYNEQFF
TRBJ1-5,TRBD1,TRBV27,14,CASSSLGQAQPQHF
TRBJ2-5,TRBD2,TRBV7-2,17,CASSLGGRGGPQETQYF
TRBJ2-3,NA,TRBV4-3,16,CASSQQVGGTRGTQYF
TRBJ2-7,TRBD1,TRBV6-5,14,CASKRQGEVYEQYF
TRBJ1-5,NA,TRBV3-1,14,CASSPAQGYQPQHF
TRBJ2-5,TRBD2,TRBV7-2,16,CASSLVLAVPQETQYF
TRBJ2-1,NA,TRBV4-1,14,CASSQTDDAHEQFF
TRBJ1-3,NA,TRBV4-3,16,CASSQSSRSGGNTIYF
TRBJ1-5,TRBD1,TRBV7-8,15,CASSSRAGGNQPQHF
TRBJ1-5,NA,TRBV12-3/TRBV12-4,13,CASSLTENQPQHF
TRBJ2-3,NA,TRBV9,15,CASSPGEPSTDTQYF
TRBJ2-3,NA,TRBV5-5,13,CASSSSGIDTQYF
TRBJ2-1,TRBD1,TRBV20-1,12,CSASPGTGEQFF
TRBJ2-1,TRBD2,TRBV2,15,CASQLASGVYNEQFF
TRBJ2-7,NA,TRBV4-3,15,CASSQDENSIYEQYF
TRBJ2-7,TRBD2,TRBV5-1,14,CASSPGLAINEQYF
TRBJ2-2,NA,TRBV10-3,14,CAISPGGYTGELFF
TRBJ1-2,NA,TRBV5-4,12,CASSLDDYGYTF
TRBJ2-5,TRBD1,TRBV6-2/TRBV6-3,15,CASSDRDSHQETQYF
TRBJ2-3,NA,TRBV30,13,CAWSPNAGDTQYF
TRBJ2-1,TRBD2,TRBV2,15,CASSEISGTYNEQFF
TRBJ1-4,NA,TRBV7-2,14,CASSPDRFNEKLFF
TRBJ1-1,NA,TRBV5-1,13,CASSLEGPREAFF
TRBJ1-5,TRBD1,TRBV6-2/TRBV6-3,16,CASRPGTGMGNQPQHF
TRBJ2-3,NA,TRBV3-1,15,CASSQDWGGTDTQYF
TRBJ1-1,NA,TRBV6-5,13,CASSWGSGTEAFF
TRBJ1-5,TRBD1,TRBV12-3/TRBV12-4,14,CASSYRGLSQPQHF
TRBJ1-4,NA,TRBV15,16,CATSRDRSGGREKLFF
TRBJ2-1,TRBD2,TRBV7-9,15,CASSFAGGPYNEQFF